The 14 T cell receptor beta chains below were found in one sample sequenced in a study of blood T cell repertoires in COVID-19. Sequencing was performed with immunoSEQ multiplex PCR; in TCRdb, only in-frame clones are kept and a portion is missing. The sample holds 200,000 to 300,000 clones, over 75% seen once. The sample was peripheral blood. The receptors derive from a human donor in a cohort sampled during active COVID-19.

This clone was recorded a few times. The rearrangement joins TRBV19 to TRBJ1-6, with 7 positions matching TRBD1. The CDR3 has 14 residues. The V gene's germline CDR1 is LNHDA and CDR2 SQIVND (reference sequence). Trimming cost V 6 bases and J 7 bases; bases outside gene matches: 6. CDR3 amino acids: CASRTGQGNSPLHF. CDR3 DNA sequence: TGTGCCAGTAGGACAGGGCAGGGGAATTCACCCCTCCACTTT.

The gene calls are TRBV5-1 and TRBJ2-5; 9 positions agree with TRBD1. After removal of 4 bases from V and 10 bases from J, the junction contained 14 bases not matched to a gene. The germline CDR1 and CDR2 sequences are SGHRS and YFSETQ. The CDR3 runs 15 residues. Here the CDR3 reads CASSAWDREVSVQYF. CDR3 in DNA: TGCGCCAGCAGCGCATGGGACAGGGAGGTCTCAGTCCAGTACTTC.

The chain employs TRBV5-1 and TRBJ2-3; 9 bases map to TRBD2. Germline CDR1 and CDR2: SGHRS and YFSETQ. CDR3 length equals 14 residues. Trimming took 5 bases from V and 1 from J; bases not matched to a gene: 2. This CDR3 is CASSASGGTDTQYF. CDR3 DNA: TGCGCCAGCAGTGCTAGCGGGGGCACAGATACGCAGTATTTT.

This clone was detected only once. J is TRBJ2-7 and V is TRBV10-3, with D possibly TRBD1 on 6 matching bases. The CDR3 runs 16 residues. V was clipped by 6 bases and J by 3 bases, with 21 bases between them. Germline CDR1 ENHRY, CDR2 SYGVKD. CDR3 nucleotide sequence: TGTGCCATCAGGGGGGACACCGCCCCGTACCTCTACGAGCAGTACTTC. Protein product: CAIRGDTAPYLYEQYF.

The chain is built from TRBV19 and TRBJ2-3, with TRBD1 matching over 8 bases. CDR1 and CDR2 from the germline V gene are LNHDA and SQIVND (reference sequence). The CDR3 extends over 15 amino acids. Trimming at V came to 4 bases and at J to 3 bases, leaving 6 bases not matched to a gene. In DNA, the CDR3 is TGTGCCAGTAGTACCCGGGACAGGAGAACAGATACGCAGTATTTT. Translated, it gives CASSTRDRRTDTQYF.

The chain carries TRBV13 and TRBJ1-6; 8 bases are a match to TRBD1. Germline values: CDR1 PRHDT, CDR2 FYEKMQ (reference sequence). The CDR3 spans 15 residues. V lost 5 bases, J lost 8 bases, and 8 bases stayed unmatched. The CDR3 DNA follows: TGTGCCAGCAGCCGGGACAGGAGTCGTCATTCACCCCTCCACTTT. Translating gives CASSRDRSRHSPLHF.

CDR3 sequence: CASSPPGYDGYTF. The CDR3 DNA is TGCGCCAGCAGCCCCCCGGGATACGATGGCTACACCTTC. The chain recombines TRBV5-1 with TRBJ1-2; D gene ambiguous. CDR3 size: 13 residues. V was trimmed by 4 bases and J by 6 bases, leaving 13 bases between them. Per germline, CDR1 SGHRS and CDR2 YFSETQ.

V and J are TRBV5-4 and TRBJ2-7; D possibly corresponds to TRBD1 (6 bases). Trimming stripped 5 bases from V and 4 bases from J, with 10 bases between. CDR3 length: 12 amino acids. Germline V gene lookup returns CDR1 SGHNT and CDR2 YYREEE (reference sequence). CDR3 residues: CASSRDRYEQYF. The CDR3 DNA is TGTGCCAGCAGTCGAGACAGGTACGAGCAGTACTTC.

In DNA, the CDR3 is TGTGCCAGCTCACCAGGACTAGCGGGCCAACTTGGTACCGGGGAGCTGTTTTTT. Its translation: CASSPGLAGQLGTGELFF. The chain uses TRBV18 and TRBJ2-2; 11 bases are a match to TRBD2. V shed 2 bases, J shed 5 bases, and the junction held 10 bases outside the gene matches. CDR1 KGHSH and CDR2 LQKENI come from the germline V gene. CDR3 size: 18 residues.

The chain recombines TRBV5-1 with TRBJ1-2; 8 bases fit TRBD1. CDR1 and CDR2 (germline): SGHRS, YFSETQ. With V trimmed by 4 bases and J by 6 bases, 5 bases remained unmatched. This CDR3 comprises 13 residues. The CDR3 DNA reads TGCGCCAGCAGCCCAGAGGGACAGGATGGCTACACCTTC. It yields the protein CASSPEGQDGYTF.

V usage is TRBV5-6 and J usage is TRBJ2-1; weak D call: TRBD2 (6 bases). The CDR3 is made up of 16 amino acids. Looked up from germline, CDR1 is SGHDT and CDR2 is YYEEEE. V lost 2 bases, J lost 2 bases, and 14 bases lay in between. The CDR3 here is CASSFLSGVTYNEQFF. CDR3 nucleotide sequence: TGTGCCAGCAGCTTTTTGTCGGGAGTAACCTACAATGAGCAGTTCTTC.

The chain joins TRBV27 to TRBJ1-5, with 9 bases identical to TRBD1. CDR3 length: 16 residues. J gave up 0 bases and V 6 bases, and 6 bases lay outside the gene matches. Germline values: CDR1 MNHEY, CDR2 SMNVEV (reference sequence). In DNA, the CDR3 is TGTGCCAGCAGGGTCACAGGGGGCGATAGCAATCAGCCCCAGCATTTT. This translates into CASRVTGGDSNQPQHF.

The chain has TRBV13 and TRBJ1-2; D gene unclear. This CDR3 is 13 amino acids long. Germline V gene sequence: CDR1 PRHDT, CDR2 FYEKMQ (reference sequence). Trimming took off 4 bases at V and 5 bases at J, with 11 bases between the two ends. Written as DNA, the CDR3 is TGTGCCAGCAGCTGGGCTGGTGGATATGGCTACACCTTC. This sequence encodes CASSWAGGYGYTF.

CDR3 bases: TGTGCCAGCAGCTTGTCATCCGGGACTAGATCTCGCAATGAGCAGTTCTTC. Residues: CASSLSSGTRSRNEQFF. V and J are TRBV5-4 and TRBJ2-1; TRBD2 matches at 8 bases. The V segment lost 1 base and the J segment 6 bases; nucleotides outside the gene matches: 12. Germline assignment: CDR1 SGHNT and CDR2 YYREEE (reference sequence). This CDR3 spans 17 amino acids.